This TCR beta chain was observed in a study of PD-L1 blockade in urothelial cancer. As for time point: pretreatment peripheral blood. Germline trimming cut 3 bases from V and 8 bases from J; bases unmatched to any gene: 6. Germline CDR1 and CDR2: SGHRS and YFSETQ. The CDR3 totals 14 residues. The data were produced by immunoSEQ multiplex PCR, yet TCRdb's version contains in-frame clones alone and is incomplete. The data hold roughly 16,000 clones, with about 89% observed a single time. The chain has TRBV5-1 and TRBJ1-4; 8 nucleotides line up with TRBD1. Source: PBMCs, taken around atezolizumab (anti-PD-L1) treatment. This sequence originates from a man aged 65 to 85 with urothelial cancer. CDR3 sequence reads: CASSSDRVEEKLFF. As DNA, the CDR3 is TGCGCCAGCAGCTCGGACAGGGTGGAGGAAAAACTGTTTTTT.